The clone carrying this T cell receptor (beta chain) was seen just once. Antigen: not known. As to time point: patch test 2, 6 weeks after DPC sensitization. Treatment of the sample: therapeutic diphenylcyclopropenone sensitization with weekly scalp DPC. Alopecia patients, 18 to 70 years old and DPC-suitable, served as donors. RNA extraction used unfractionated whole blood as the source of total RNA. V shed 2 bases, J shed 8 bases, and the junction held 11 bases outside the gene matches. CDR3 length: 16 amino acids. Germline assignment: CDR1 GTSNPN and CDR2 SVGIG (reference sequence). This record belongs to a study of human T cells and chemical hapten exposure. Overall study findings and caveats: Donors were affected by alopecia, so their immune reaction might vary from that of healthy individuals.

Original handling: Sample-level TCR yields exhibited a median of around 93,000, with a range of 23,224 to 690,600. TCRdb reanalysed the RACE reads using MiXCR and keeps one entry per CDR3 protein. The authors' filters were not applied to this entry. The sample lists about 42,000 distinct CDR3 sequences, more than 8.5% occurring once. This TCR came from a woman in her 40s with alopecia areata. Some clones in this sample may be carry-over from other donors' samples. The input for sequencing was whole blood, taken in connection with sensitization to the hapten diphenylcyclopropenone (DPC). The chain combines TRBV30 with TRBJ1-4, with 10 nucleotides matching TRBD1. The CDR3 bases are TGTGCCTGGAGTCGACAGGGGGCAAGTCTACGGGAAAAACTGTTTTTT. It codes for CAWSRQGASLREKLFF.